The T cell receptor (beta chain) described here comes from a study of siplizumab effects on memory and regulatory T cells. With regard to this clone: Its target is unknown.

Assaying covered roughly 92,000 TCR templates per sample. Only in-frame clones appear in the TCRdb table, and some are missing; sequencing was by immunoSEQ multiplex PCR. Of 100,000 or so clones in the sample, roughly 94% were seen once. V lost 5 bases, J lost 6 bases, and 6 bases stayed unmatched. In germline, CDR1 is SGHTA, CDR2 FQGTGA. This CDR3 has 13 amino acids. Study-wide results and limits: A major contribution to the alloresponse seemed to be made by naive T cells, which seemed more diverse than memory cells. Proliferating clones, CD4+ or CD8+, lacked an assignable naive or memory phenotype in roughly 80-96% of cases.

The chain recombines TRBV7-3 with TRBJ2-7; 8 bases are shared with TRBD1. The TCR originated in a human donor in good health. Sequenced input: Tregs sorted from blood. CDR3: CASSRTGLGEQYF. The CDR3 DNA reads as TGTGCCAGCAGCAGGACAGGGCTTGGCGAGCAGTACTTC.